This T cell receptor beta chain came from a study of T and B cells in COVID-19 patients. Background on the study: Peripheral blood came from COVID-19 patients with active infection or after recovery. At median age around 36 years, recovered patients were younger than active-infection patients at approximately 68. Of roughly 22 active-infection patients, under 15 were critically ill with mechanical ventilation or extracorporeal membrane oxygenation.

Overall study findings and caveats: Early severe-case samples and blood from mildly ill patients during symptoms were in short supply.

Unmatched junction bases numbered 5, after V lost 5 bases and J lost 2 bases. Per germline, CDR1 MNHEY and CDR2 SMNVEV (reference sequence). This CDR3 has 14 residues. The sample holds one count of this clonotype. Its cognate antigen is unknown. Each TRB amplification used roughly 220-550 ng of genomic DNA from blood. BIOMED2 TRB-A/B primer pools were used in multiplex TRB PCR. TCRdb recomputed calls from the multiplex PCR reads with MiXCR, one row per CDR3 protein. The sample includes several thousand distinct CDR3 sequences, about 30% seen only once; the top ten take 17%. The sample taken for sequencing was blood. This receptor was taken from a human donor with active COVID-19. The chain recombines TRBV27 with TRBJ2-7; 8 bases map to TRBD2. As DNA, the CDR3 is TGTGCCAGCAGTCCCGGGGGGGCGGCCTACGAGCAGTACGTC. Translating gives CASSPGGAAYEQYV.